Described below is a single TCR beta chain sequence and its context. Its specificity is not known. CDR3 length: 16 amino acids. CDR1 and CDR2 from the germline V gene are KGHSH and LQKENI. V trimming: 2 bases; J trimming: 1 base; junction bases outside the gene matches: 6. Using its own MiXCR run on the 5' RACE reads, TCRdb lists one record per CDR3 protein. The data hold approximately 440,000 distinct CDR3 sequences, with 15% to 20% observed a single time. The record originates from a study of T-cell memory formation after mild COVID-19. Points from the study as a whole: Still unconfirmed is whether the second-wave clones peaking on day 37 recognized SARS-CoV-2.

The TCR originated in an adult woman who had mild COVID-19 (a few samples of this study predate the infection). Cell type and time point are not known. The chain is built from TRBV18 and TRBJ2-3, with 7 bases aligning to TRBD1. Sequencing used PBMCs or a T cell subset sorted from them (not recorded which). CDR3 region: CASSPSTGAGTDTQYF. CDR3 DNA: TGTGCCAGCTCACCAAGCACAGGGGCTGGCACAGATACGCAGTATTTT.